This TCR beta chain was observed in a study of T cell responses to AZD1222 COVID-19 vaccine. Study overall: The analysis combined second doses at about 4 or about 12 weeks.

Points on this clone: Its antigen is currently unknown.

Study-level points and caveats: Most donors were white British, females outnumbered males, and clonal diversity was possibly underestimated. Mapped onto spike, vaccine-associated CD4 TCRs spanned it and were dominant at 160-218 and 743-854. Close to half of all spike-specific TCRs reportedly target regions of the variants that are unmutated.

Produced via immunoSEQ multiplex PCR; TCRdb's table is partial and in-frame only. The sample shows about 120,000 clones, about 87% of them seen only once. The sequence was collected from an adult in good health. The sample consisted of peripheral blood, taken on day 0 of AZD1222 vaccination.

This chain's CDR3 is CSASYGRAISYEQYF. DNA of the CDR3: TGCAGTGCTAGTTACGGGAGGGCCATTTCTTACGAGCAGTACTTC. The chain joins TRBV20-1 to TRBJ2-7; 8 bases line up with TRBD2. CDR1 is DFQATT and CDR2 is SNEGSKA in the germline V gene (reference sequence). This CDR3 contains 15 residues. With 3 bases clipped from V and 4 bases from J, the junction kept 11 bases outside the gene matches.